Following are 22 T cell receptor beta chains from one sample sequenced in a study of graft-versus-host responses after intestinal transplantation. Sequencing was performed with immunoSEQ multiplex PCR; in TCRdb, only in-frame clones are kept and a portion is missing. The data contain 80,000 to 95,000 clones, about 92% of them singletons. Their antigens are not known. The starting material was unstimulated CD8+ T cells sorted from spleen or lymph node cells, obtained before intestinal transplant. The source is a human donor who received an intestinal transplant.

The chain links TRBV11-3 to TRBJ2-1; the match to TRBD1 covers 9 bases. Germline-derived CDR1 and CDR2 are SGHNT and YENEEA. V shed 5 bases and J 3 bases; nucleotides not matched to a gene: 5. The CDR3 runs 15 residues. The CDR3 nucleotides read TGTGCCAGCAGCCCCCGACAGGGGGGCTACAATGAGCAGTTCTTC. It encodes CASSPRQGGYNEQFF.

This chain links TRBV5-6 with TRBJ1-1; perhaps TRBD1 as D (6 bases). Germline V lookup: CDR1 SGHDT, CDR2 YYEEEE. The CDR3 is 13 residues long. Trimming removed 5 bases at V and 4 bases at J, with 12 bases between. The CDR3 is CASSRTGPTEAFF. The CDR3 nucleotides are TGTGCCAGCAGTCGTACAGGGCCCACTGAAGCTTTCTTT. Together with reference TRBV5-6 and TRBJ1-1, the CDR3 gives the full variable domain: DAGVTQSPTHLIKTRGQQVTLRCSPKSGHDTVSWYQQALGQGPQFIFQYYEEEERQRGNFPDRFSGHQFPNYSSELNVNALLLGDSALYLCASSRTGPTEAFFGQGTRLTVV.

The chain joins TRBV6-5 to TRBJ1-2; 7 bases map to TRBD1. In germline, CDR1 is MNHEY, CDR2 SVGAGI. The J segment lost 7 bases and the V segment lost 6 bases, leaving 14 bases of the junction unmatched. CDR3 length: 15 residues. CDR3 in amino acids: CASSLDPTGMGGYTF. The DNA of the CDR3 is TGTGCCAGCAGCCTCGATCCGACAGGGATGGGTGGCTACACCTTC.

The V gene is TRBV27, the J gene TRBJ1-5; unclear D gene. CDR1 MNHEY and CDR2 SMNVEV come from the germline V gene (reference sequence). This CDR3 contains 15 residues. Trimming took 5 bases from V and 1 from J, leaving 12 bases between them. CDR3 sequence (DNA): TGTGCCAGCAGTCCCTCTGTCGCGAGCAATCAGCCCCAGCATTTT. It yields the protein CASSPSVASNQPQHF.

The chain joins TRBV10-1 to TRBJ2-3, with 9 bases identical to TRBD2. Trimming took 2 bases from V and 6 from J; bases not matched to a gene: 6. CDR1 WNHNN and CDR2 SYGVQD come from the germline V gene (reference sequence). The CDR3 has 15 residues. CDR3 nucleotide sequence: TGCGCCAGCAGTGAGGGAGCGGGGGGCTCCGATACGCAGTATTTT. It translates to CASSEGAGGSDTQYF.

This chain links TRBV7-9 with TRBJ2-2; a weak D match, TRBD2 (5 bases). V was clipped by 1 base and J by 7 bases, with 13 bases between them. This CDR3 has 15 residues. Germline values: CDR1 SEHNR, CDR2 FQNEAQ (reference sequence). The CDR3 coding sequence is TGTGCCAGCAGCTTAGGTAAGCGGCGCCTCGGGGAGCTGTTTTTT. Protein: CASSLGKRRLGELFF.

The chain employs TRBV9 and TRBJ2-7; the match to TRBD2 covers 11 bases. This CDR3 region has 15 residues. Per the germline V gene, CDR1 is SGDLS and CDR2 is YYNGEE. V shed 4 bases and J 2 bases; nucleotides not matched to a gene: 5. CDR3 sequence reads: CASSLLAGAAYEQYF. The CDR3 coding sequence is TGTGCCAGCAGCTTACTAGCGGGGGCAGCCTACGAGCAGTACTTC.

The chain is built from TRBV7-6 and TRBJ2-7; tentative D call: TRBD1 (6 bases). Trimming took off 5 bases at V and 4 bases at J, with 15 bases between the two ends. Germline-derived CDR1 and CDR2 are SGHVS and FNYEAQ. CDR3 length: 14 residues. The CDR3 DNA sequence: TGTGCCAGCAGCCAAGGACAGATTCGGTACGAGCAGTACTTC. This codes for CASSQGQIRYEQYF.

The chain carries TRBV13 and TRBJ2-3, with 7 bases fitting TRBD1. Germline-derived CDR1 and CDR2 are PRHDT and FYEKMQ (reference sequence). This CDR3 region has 15 residues. Trimming removed 4 bases from V and 2 bases from J; junction bases left unmatched: 6. The CDR3 coding sequence is TGTGCCAGCAGCTCCCGGGACAGACCCACAGATACGCAGTATTTT. This translates into CASSSRDRPTDTQYF. Complete variable domain (other parts from reference TRBV13 and TRBJ2-3): AAGVIQSPRHLIKEKRETATLKCYPIPRHDTVYWYQQGPGQDPQFLISFYEKMQSDKGSIPDRFSAQQFSDYHSELNMSSLELGDSALYFCASSSRDRPTDTQYFGPGTRLTVL.

The J gene is TRBJ1-1, the V gene TRBV4-3; D ambiguous. From germline, CDR1 is LGHNA and CDR2 YSLEER. V lost 5 bases and J lost 3, with 10 bases in between. The CDR3 runs 13 residues. CDR3 region: CASSSSLYTEAFF. The CDR3 nucleotides are TGCGCCAGCAGCTCTAGCCTATACACTGAAGCTTTCTTT.

Points on this clone: The sample has other DNA sequences that encode this CDR3 too. The V gene is TRBV27, the J gene TRBJ1-1; the D gene is possibly TRBD1 (5 bases). Trimming stripped 4 bases from V and 2 bases from J, with 8 bases between. The CDR3 totals 13 residues. Germline V gene lookup returns CDR1 MNHEY and CDR2 SMNVEV (reference sequence). The CDR3 loop reads CASSSTVNTEAFF. The CDR3 nucleotides read TGTGCCAGCAGTTCGACAGTAAACACTGAAGCTTTCTTT.

V gene TRBV29-1 combines with J gene TRBJ1-2; D might be TRBD1 (5 bases). This CDR3 is 15 amino acids long. Trimming removed 5 bases from V and 4 bases from J, with 20 bases in between. CDR1 and CDR2 from the germline V gene are SQVTM and ANQGSEA. CDR3 region: CSVPSGSGGTYGYTF. The CDR3 DNA follows: TGCAGCGTTCCCTCAGGGTCTGGTGGTACCTATGGCTACACCTTC.

The chain couples TRBV6-6 to TRBJ2-2; possibly TRBD2 for D (5 bases). The CDR3 has 16 residues. Trimming cost V 6 bases and J 4 bases, with 18 bases left between them. CDR1 is MNHNY and CDR2 is SVGAGI in the germline V gene (reference sequence). CDR3 in amino acids: CASSPTAGGPTGELFF. CDR3 in DNA: TGTGCCAGCAGCCCGACCGCGGGCGGGCCCACCGGGGAGCTGTTTTTT.

The rearrangement links TRBV9 to TRBJ2-3; TRBD2 agrees at 7 bases. This CDR3 has 13 amino acids. V trimming: 5 bases; J trimming: 4 bases; junction bases outside the gene matches: 4. The germline V gene has CDR1 SGDLS and CDR2 YYNGEE. CDR3 nucleotide sequence: TGTGCCAGCAGTACGGGGGGTGCAGATACGCAGTATTTT. Residues: CASSTGGADTQYF.

V is TRBV15 and J is TRBJ1-4; D possibly corresponds to TRBD1 (6 bases). The CDR3 is 16 amino acids. Germline loops: CDR1 LNHNV, CDR2 YYDKDF (reference sequence). V was pared by 8 bases and J by 3 bases, with 19 bases between. The CDR3 nucleotides read TGTGCCACCGCGGGGGGCTGGACGGAGTCTAATGAAAAACTGTTTTTT. Encoded protein: CATAGGWTESNEKLFF. The complete variable domain, with remaining parts taken from reference TRBV15 and TRBJ1-4, reads DAMVIQNPRYQVTQFGKPVTLSCSQTLNHNVMYWYQQKSSQAPKLLFHYYDKDFNNEADTPDNFQSRRPNTSFCFLDIRSPGLGDTAMYLCATAGGWTESNEKLFFGSGTQLSVL.

The chain recombines TRBV30 with TRBJ1-3; TRBD1 matches at 10 bases. Germline CDR1 and CDR2: GTSNPN and SVGIG (reference sequence). This CDR3 region has 15 residues. Losses at the gene ends were 7 bases for V and 4 bases for J; bases not matched to a gene: 10. This chain's CDR3 is CAFPGQGIFGNTIYF. The CDR3 DNA sequence: TGTGCCTTCCCGGGACAGGGGATATTCGGAAACACCATATATTTT.

CDR3 region: CASRGLAGGSTDTQYF. CDR3 nucleotides: TGTGCCAGCAGGGGACTAGCGGGGGGCAGCACAGATACGCAGTATTTT. The chain recombines TRBV7-6 with TRBJ2-3; 15 positions agree with TRBD2. This CDR3 contains 16 residues. V was clipped by 6 bases and J by 0 bases; unmatched bases: 1. In germline, CDR1 is SGHVS, CDR2 FNYEAQ. The whole variable domain, remainder taken from reference TRBV7-6 and TRBJ2-3, is GAGVSQSPRYKVTKRGQDVALRCDPISGHVSLYWYRQALGQGPEFLTYFNYEAQQDKSGLPNDRFSAERPEGSISTLTIQRTEQRDSAMYRCASRGLAGGSTDTQYFGPGTRLTVL.

This chain links TRBV7-6 with TRBJ1-1; D possibly corresponds to TRBD1 (6 bases). This CDR3 region has 14 residues. Trimming took 4 bases from V and 1 from J, leaving 10 bases between them. The germline CDR1 and CDR2 sequences are SGHVS and FNYEAQ. The CDR3 sequence: CASSSGHRNTEAFF. DNA for the CDR3: TGTGCCAGCAGCTCGGGACACAGGAACACTGAAGCTTTCTTT.

The V gene is TRBV13, the J gene TRBJ1-2; TRBD1 aligns across 8 bases. Germline assignment: CDR1 PRHDT and CDR2 FYEKMQ (reference sequence). The CDR3 runs 16 residues. Trimming removed 5 bases from V and 0 bases from J; junction bases left unmatched: 8. The CDR3 loop reads CASSPRTGTTNYGYTF. CDR3 nucleotide sequence: TGTGCCAGCAGCCCTCGGACAGGGACGACTAACTATGGCTACACCTTC. The complete variable domain, with remaining parts taken from reference TRBV13 and TRBJ1-2, reads AAGVIQSPRHLIKEKRETATLKCYPIPRHDTVYWYQQGPGQDPQFLISFYEKMQSDKGSIPDRFSAQQFSDYHSELNMSSLELGDSALYFCASSPRTGTTNYGYTFGSGTRLTVV.

V is TRBV7-6 and J is TRBJ2-2; no clear D. The germline gives CDR1 SGHVS, CDR2 FNYEAQ. The CDR3 runs to 13 residues. V was shortened by 1 base and J by 6 bases, with 6 bases between the two germline ends. CDR3 coding DNA: TGTGCCAGCAGCTTAGTCGGTCCCGGGGAGCTGTTTTTT. It yields the protein CASSLVGPGELFF.

The chain uses TRBV7-9 and TRBJ2-3, with 11 bases matching TRBD2. Germline CDR1 reads SEHNR; CDR2 reads FQNEAQ (reference sequence). Losses at the gene ends were 2 bases for V and 3 bases for J; bases not matched to a gene: 10. The CDR3 covers 18 residues. The CDR3 DNA follows: TGTGCCAGCAGCTTAATGTTGGCTAGCGGGGGGTCGACAGATACGCAGTATTTT. Translation gives CASSLMLASGGSTDTQYF.

CDR3 DNA: TGTGCCAGCACCTGGCGGGGGGCGGACACCGGGGAGCTGTTTTTT. This codes for CASTWRGADTGELFF. The rearrangement joins TRBV27 to TRBJ2-2, with 8 bases matching TRBD2. There are 15 residues in the CDR3. The junction had 7 bases not matched to a gene; V was cut back by 7 bases and J by 3 bases. Germline V gene lookup returns CDR1 MNHEY and CDR2 SMNVEV (reference sequence).